A selection of T cell receptor beta chains follows, all from one sample in a study of T cell responses to AZD1222 COVID-19 vaccine. Assay used: immunoSEQ multiplex PCR; TCRdb lists only in-frame clones, some missing. The sample yields 100,000 to 150,000 clones, approximately 85% seen once. The source material was peripheral blood, sampled 28 days after the second AZD1222 dose. The receptor set was obtained from an adult who received the AZD1222 COVID-19 vaccine. The CDR3 runs from the conserved cysteine through the conserved F or W. A D gene is named only where the DNA matches it firmly. The listing skips clone size in some rows; elsewhere it reads once, few, many or a size class.

len	v_gene	j_gene	d_gene	abundance	CDR3aa	CDR3nt
15	TRBV4-2	TRBJ2-1	NA	NA	CASSQEDSEFNEQFF	TGTGCCAGCAGCCAAGAGGATTCAGAGTTCAATGAGCAGTTCTTC
15	TRBV27	TRBJ2-7	TRBD2	NA	CASSKLAGTTYEQYF	TGTGCCAGCAGTAAGCTAGCGGGGACAACCTACGAGCAGTACTTC
11	TRBV29-1	TRBJ1-2	NA	NA	CSVEVVEGYTF	TGCAGCGTCGAAGTAGTAGAGGGCTACACCTTC
12	TRBV7-2	TRBJ2-7	NA	once	CASSLTRNEQYF	TGTGCCAGCAGCTTAACTAGGAACGAGCAGTACTTC
16	TRBV3-1/TRBV3-2	TRBJ2-3	NA	NA	CASSLRVKGNTDTQYF	TGTGCCAGCAGCTTAAGGGTAAAGGGAAACACAGATACGCAGTATTTT
13	TRBV6-5	TRBJ2-7	NA	NA	CASRTPGINEQYF	TGTGCCAGCCGTACCCCAGGGATCAACGAGCAGTACTTC
14	TRBV7-2	TRBJ1-6	NA	NA	CASSTLGGDSPLHF	TGTGCCAGCAGCACTTTAGGAGGAGATTCACCCCTCCACTTT
15	TRBV9	TRBJ1-4	TRBD1	NA	CASSVSQGALEKLFF	TGTGCCAGCAGCGTCTCACAGGGGGCACTTGAAAAACTGTTTTTT
14	TRBV7-8	TRBJ1-5	NA	NA	CASSFAGPNQPQHF	TGTGCCAGCAGCTTTGCAGGTCCCAATCAGCCCCAGCATTTT
15	TRBV3-1/TRBV3-2	TRBJ1-5	TRBD1	NA	CASSPTGDSNQPQHF	TGTGCCAGCAGTCCGACAGGGGATAGCAATCAGCCCCAGCATTTT
18	TRBV19	TRBJ1-1	TRBD1	NA	CASSTDRGWGKENTEAFF	TGTGCCAGTAGTACTGACAGGGGATGGGGAAAGGAGAACACTGAAGCTTTCTTT
13	TRBV30	TRBJ1-1	TRBD1	few	CAWRGQGGTEAFF	TGTGCCTGGAGGGGACAGGGTGGCACTGAAGCTTTCTTT
15	TRBV30	TRBJ2-5	TRBD2	few	CAWSVGSGGSETQYF	TGTGCCTGGAGTGTAGGTAGCGGGGGTTCGGAGACCCAGTACTTC
13	TRBV28	TRBJ2-1	NA	NA	CASSLVGGDEQFF	TGTGCCAGCAGTTTAGTGGGCGGGGATGAGCAGTTCTTC